The entry that follows covers one TCR beta chain sequence. In the study's own analysis: Reference gene primer amplification gave estimated nucleated cell counts. Assay: immunoSEQ multiplex PCR; the TCRdb copy retains only in-frame clones and omits some. The DNA was the basis for D and trimming; V, J and clone size are from that table. The sample lists tens of thousands of clones; about 81% were seen once. This entry belongs to a study of blood T cell repertoires in COVID-19. Study in general: T cells, B-cell-depleted T cells, or PBMCs supplied cDNA or gDNA.

The CDR3 runs 14 residues. V was shortened by 6 bases and J by 1 base, with 10 bases between the two germline ends. The germline V gene has CDR1 MNHNY and CDR2 SVGAGI (reference sequence). Sequencing was done on a sample of peripheral blood. The chain employs TRBV6-6 and TRBJ2-1; D is possibly TRBD2 (5 bases). The TCR originated in a human donor in a cohort sampled during active COVID-19. The CDR3 spells CASRREGSYNEQFF. For the CDR3, the DNA is TGTGCCAGCAGGAGGGAAGGGTCCTACAATGAGCAGTTCTTC.